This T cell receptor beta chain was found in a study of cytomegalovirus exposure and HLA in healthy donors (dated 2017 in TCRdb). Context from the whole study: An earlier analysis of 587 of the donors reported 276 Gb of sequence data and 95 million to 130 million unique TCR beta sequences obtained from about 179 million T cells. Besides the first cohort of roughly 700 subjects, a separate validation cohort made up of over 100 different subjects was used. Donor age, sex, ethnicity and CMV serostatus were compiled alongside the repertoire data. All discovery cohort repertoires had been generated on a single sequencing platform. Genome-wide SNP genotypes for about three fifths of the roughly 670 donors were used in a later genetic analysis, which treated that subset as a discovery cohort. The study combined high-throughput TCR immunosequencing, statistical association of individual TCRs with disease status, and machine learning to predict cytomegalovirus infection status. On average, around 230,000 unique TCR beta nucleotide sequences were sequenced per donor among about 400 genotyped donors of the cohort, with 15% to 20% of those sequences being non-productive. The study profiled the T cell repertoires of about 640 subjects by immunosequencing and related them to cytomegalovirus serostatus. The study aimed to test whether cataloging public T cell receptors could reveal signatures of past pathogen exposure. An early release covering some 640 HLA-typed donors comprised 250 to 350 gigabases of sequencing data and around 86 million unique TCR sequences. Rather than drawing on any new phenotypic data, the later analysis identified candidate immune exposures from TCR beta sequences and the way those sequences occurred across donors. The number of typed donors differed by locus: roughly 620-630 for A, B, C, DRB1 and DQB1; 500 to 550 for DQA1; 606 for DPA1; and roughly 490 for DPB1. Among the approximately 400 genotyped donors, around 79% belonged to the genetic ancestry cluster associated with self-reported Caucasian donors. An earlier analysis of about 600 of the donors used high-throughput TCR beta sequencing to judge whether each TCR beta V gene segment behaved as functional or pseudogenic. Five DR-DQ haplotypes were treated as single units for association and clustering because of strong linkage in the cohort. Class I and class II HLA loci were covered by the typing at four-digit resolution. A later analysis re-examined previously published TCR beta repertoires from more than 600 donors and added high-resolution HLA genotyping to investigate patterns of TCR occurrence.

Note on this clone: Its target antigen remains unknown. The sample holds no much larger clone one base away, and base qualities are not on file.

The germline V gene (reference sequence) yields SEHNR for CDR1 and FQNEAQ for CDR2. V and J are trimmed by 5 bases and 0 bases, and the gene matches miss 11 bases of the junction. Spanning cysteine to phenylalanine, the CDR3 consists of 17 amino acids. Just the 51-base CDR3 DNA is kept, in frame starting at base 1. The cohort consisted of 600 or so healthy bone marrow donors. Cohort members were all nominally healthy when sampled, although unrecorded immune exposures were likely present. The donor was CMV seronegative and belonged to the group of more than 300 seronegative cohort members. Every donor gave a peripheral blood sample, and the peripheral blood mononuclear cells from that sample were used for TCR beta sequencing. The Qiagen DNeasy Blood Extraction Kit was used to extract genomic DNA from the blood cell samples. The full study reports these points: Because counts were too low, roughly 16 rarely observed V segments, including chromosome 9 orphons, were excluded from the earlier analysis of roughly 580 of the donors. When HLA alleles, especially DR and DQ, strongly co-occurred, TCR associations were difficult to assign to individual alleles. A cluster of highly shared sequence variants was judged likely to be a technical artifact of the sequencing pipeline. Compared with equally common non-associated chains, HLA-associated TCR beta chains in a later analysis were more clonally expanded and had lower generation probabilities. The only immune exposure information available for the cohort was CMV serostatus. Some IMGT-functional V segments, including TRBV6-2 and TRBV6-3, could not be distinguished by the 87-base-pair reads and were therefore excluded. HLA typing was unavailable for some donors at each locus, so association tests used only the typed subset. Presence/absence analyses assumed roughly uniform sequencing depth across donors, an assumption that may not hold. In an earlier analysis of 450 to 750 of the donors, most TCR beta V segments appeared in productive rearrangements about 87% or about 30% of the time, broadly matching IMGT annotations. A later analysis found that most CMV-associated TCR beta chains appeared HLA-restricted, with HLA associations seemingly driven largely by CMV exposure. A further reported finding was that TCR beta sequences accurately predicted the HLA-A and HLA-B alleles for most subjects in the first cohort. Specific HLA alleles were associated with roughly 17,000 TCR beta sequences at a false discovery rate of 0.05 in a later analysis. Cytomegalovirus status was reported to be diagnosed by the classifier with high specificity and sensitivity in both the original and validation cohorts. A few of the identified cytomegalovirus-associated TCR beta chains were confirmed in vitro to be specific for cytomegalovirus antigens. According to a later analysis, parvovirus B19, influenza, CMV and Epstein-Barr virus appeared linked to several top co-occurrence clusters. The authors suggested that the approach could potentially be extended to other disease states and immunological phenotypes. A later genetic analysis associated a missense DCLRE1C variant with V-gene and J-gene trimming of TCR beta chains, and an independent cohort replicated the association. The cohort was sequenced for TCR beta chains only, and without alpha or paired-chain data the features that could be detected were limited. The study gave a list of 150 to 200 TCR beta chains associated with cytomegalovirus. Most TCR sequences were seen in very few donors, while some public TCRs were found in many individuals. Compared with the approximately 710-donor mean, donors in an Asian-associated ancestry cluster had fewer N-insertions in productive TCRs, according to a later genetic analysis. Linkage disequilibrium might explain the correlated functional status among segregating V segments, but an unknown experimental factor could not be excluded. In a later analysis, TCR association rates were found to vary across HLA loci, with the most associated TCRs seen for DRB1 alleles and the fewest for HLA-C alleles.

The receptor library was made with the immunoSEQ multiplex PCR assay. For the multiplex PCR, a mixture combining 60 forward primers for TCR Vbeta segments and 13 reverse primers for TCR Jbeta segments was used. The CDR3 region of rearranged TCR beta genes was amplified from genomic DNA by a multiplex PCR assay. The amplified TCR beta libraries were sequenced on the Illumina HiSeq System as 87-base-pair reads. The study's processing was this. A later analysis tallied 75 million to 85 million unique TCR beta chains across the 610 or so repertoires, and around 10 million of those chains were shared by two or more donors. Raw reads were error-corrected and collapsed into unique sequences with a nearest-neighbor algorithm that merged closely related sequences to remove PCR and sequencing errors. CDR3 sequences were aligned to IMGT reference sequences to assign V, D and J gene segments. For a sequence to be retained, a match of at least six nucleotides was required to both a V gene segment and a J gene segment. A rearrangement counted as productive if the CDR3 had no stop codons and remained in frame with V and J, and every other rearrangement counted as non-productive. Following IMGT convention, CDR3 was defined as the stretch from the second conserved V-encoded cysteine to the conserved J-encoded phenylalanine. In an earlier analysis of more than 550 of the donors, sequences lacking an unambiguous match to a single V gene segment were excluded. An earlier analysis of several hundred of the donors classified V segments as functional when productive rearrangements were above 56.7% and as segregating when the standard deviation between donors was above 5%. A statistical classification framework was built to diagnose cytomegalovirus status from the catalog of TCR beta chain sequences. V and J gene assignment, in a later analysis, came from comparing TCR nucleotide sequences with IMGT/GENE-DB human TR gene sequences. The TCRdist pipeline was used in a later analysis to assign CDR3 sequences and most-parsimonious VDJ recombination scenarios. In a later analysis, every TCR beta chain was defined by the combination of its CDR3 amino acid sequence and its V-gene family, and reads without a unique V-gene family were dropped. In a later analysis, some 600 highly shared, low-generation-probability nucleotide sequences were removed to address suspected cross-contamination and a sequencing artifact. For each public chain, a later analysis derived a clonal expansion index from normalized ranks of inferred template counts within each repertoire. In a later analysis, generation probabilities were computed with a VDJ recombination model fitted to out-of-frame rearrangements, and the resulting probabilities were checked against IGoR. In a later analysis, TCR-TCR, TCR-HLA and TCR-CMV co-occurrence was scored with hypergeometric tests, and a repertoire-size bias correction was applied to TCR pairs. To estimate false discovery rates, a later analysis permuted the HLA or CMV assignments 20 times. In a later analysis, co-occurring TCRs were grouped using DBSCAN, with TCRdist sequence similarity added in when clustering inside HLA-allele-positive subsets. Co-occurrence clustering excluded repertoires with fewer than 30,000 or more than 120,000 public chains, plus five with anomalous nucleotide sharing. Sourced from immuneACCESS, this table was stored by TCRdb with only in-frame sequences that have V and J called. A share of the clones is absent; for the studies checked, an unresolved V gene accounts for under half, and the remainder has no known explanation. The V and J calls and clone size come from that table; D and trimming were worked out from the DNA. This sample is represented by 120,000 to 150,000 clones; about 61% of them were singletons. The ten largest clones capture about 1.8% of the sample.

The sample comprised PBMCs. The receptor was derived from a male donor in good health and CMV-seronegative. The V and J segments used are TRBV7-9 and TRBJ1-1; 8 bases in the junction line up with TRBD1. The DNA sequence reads TGTGCCAGCAGCGAGGGGACAGGCGGACTTCTGAACACTGAAGCTTTCTTT. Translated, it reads CASSEGTGGLLNTEAFF.